Shown below are 25 T cell receptor beta chains from a single sample sequenced in a study of cytomegalovirus exposure and HLA in healthy donors. Measured with immunoSEQ multiplex PCR; TCRdb has only the in-frame clones, and not every one. The table records about 150,000 clones, around 84% of them present only once. Sequences were obtained from PBMCs. Receptors were obtained from a human donor in good health.

This chain connects TRBV19 to TRBJ2-1; 8 positions match TRBD1. The V segment lost 6 bases and the J segment 8 bases; nucleotides outside the gene matches: 9. Germline-derived CDR1 and CDR2 are LNHDA and SQIVND (reference sequence). The length of the CDR3 is 14 residues. In DNA form, the CDR3 reads TGTGCCAGTAGGCTTTCAGGGGGCGGCCATGAGCAGTTCTTC. This encodes CASRLSGGGHEQFF.

The chain carries TRBV19 and TRBJ1-5; no clear D gene. This CDR3 region has 15 residues. Germline V gene lookup returns CDR1 LNHDA and CDR2 SQIVND (reference sequence). With 3 bases removed from V and 6 bases from J, the gap between germline ends came to 15 bases. CDR3 in DNA: TGTGCCAGTAGTATTGCGTGGCAGGTTGGTCAGCCCCAGCATTTT. This sequence encodes CASSIAWQVGQPQHF.

This sequence joins TRBV30 and TRBJ2-5; no firm D call. Judging by the DNA end, TRBJ2-7 fits better; the J call may be wrong. The germline V gene encodes CDR1 GTSNPN and CDR2 SVGIG (reference sequence). This CDR3 spans 12 amino acids. The CDR3 bases are TGTGCCTGGAGTCGCAGGTTCGACGAGCAGTACTTC. This sequence encodes CAWSRRFDEQYF.

This clone occurred once. V is TRBV30 and J is TRBJ2-5; TRBD2 agrees at 11 bases. The CDR3 spans 15 residues. V lost 3 bases to trimming and J lost 5 bases; unmatched junction nucleotides: 8. CDR1 and CDR2 from the germline V gene are GTSNPN and SVGIG (reference sequence). The CDR3, as DNA: TGTGCCTGGAGCCAAACGGGACTAGCGGTCGAGACCCAGTACTTC. Translated, it gives CAWSQTGLAVETQYF. The entire variable domain, with the rest obtained from reference TRBV30 and TRBJ2-5, is as follows: SQTIHQWPATLVQPVGSPLSLECTVEGTSNPNLYWYRQAAGRGLQLLFYSVGIGQISSEVPQNLSASRPQDRQFILSSKKLLLSDSGFYLCAWSQTGLAVETQYFGPGTRLLVL.

This clone has just one count. The J gene is TRBJ2-3, the V gene TRBV6-5; tentative D call: TRBD2 (5 bases). V lost 10 bases to trimming and J lost 0 bases, with 14 bases between them. CDR3 length equals 14 residues. The germline gives CDR1 MNHEY, CDR2 SVGAGI. Written as DNA, the CDR3 is TGTGCCACCTGCAGACGGACTAGCACAGATACGCAGTATTTT. It codes for CATCRRTSTDTQYF.

The rearrangement uses TRBV5-6 and TRBJ2-3; D possibly corresponds to TRBD1 (5 bases). The CDR3 runs to 14 residues. CDR1 is SGHDT and CDR2 is YYEEEE in the germline V gene. Trimming left V 4 bases short and J 0 bases short, with 9 bases between. CDR3 sequence: CASSETVSTDTQYF. Here the CDR3 DNA reads TGTGCCAGCAGCGAGACAGTCAGCACAGATACGCAGTATTTT. Supplemented by reference TRBV5-6 and TRBJ2-3, the full variable domain reads DAGVTQSPTHLIKTRGQQVTLRCSPKSGHDTVSWYQQALGQGPQFIFQYYEEEERQRGNFPDRFSGHQFPNYSSELNVNALLLGDSALYLCASSETVSTDTQYFGPGTRLTVL.

The rearrangement joins TRBV28 to TRBJ1-1, with TRBD1 matching 8 bases. The ends lost 6 bases at V and 5 bases at J; junction bases unmatched: 5. Germline assignment: CDR1 MDHEN and CDR2 SYDVKM. The CDR3 totals 13 residues. As DNA, the CDR3 is TGTGCCAGCAGCTACAGGGGGTGGACTGAAGCTTTCTTT. Its translation is CASSYRGWTEAFF. The full variable domain, with the rest looked up from reference TRBV28 and TRBJ1-1, is DVKVTQSSRYLVKRTGEKVFLECVQDMDHENMFWYRQDPGLGLRLIYFSYDVKMKEKGDIPEGYSVSREKKERFSLILESASTNQTSMYLCASSYRGWTEAFFGQGTRLTVV.

The genes are TRBV4-1 and TRBJ2-3, with D possibly matching TRBD2 (6 bases). V lost 0 bases to trimming and J lost 7 bases, with 14 bases between them. Per the germline V gene, CDR1 is MGHRA and CDR2 is YSYEKL. The CDR3 runs 15 residues. For the CDR3, the DNA is TGCGCCAGCAGCCAAGAGTCGGGGACTGCAAATACGCAGTATTTT. It codes for CASSQESGTANTQYF.

This clone was picked up a small number of times. This chain uses TRBV4-1 with TRBJ2-7; 10 positions match TRBD1. The CDR3 totals 15 residues. V lost 0 bases and J lost 2; bases outside the gene matches: 1. Germline values: CDR1 MGHRA, CDR2 YSYEKL. CDR3 nucleotides: TGCGCCAGCAGCCAAGAGACAGGGGGCGCCTACGAGCAGTACTTC. Its translation is CASSQETGGAYEQYF.

The chain carries TRBV5-1 and TRBJ2-4; 14 nucleotides line up with TRBD2. This CDR3 has 17 residues. V lost 4 bases to trimming and J lost 7 bases; unmatched junction nucleotides: 10. Germline V gene data show CDR1 as SGHRS and CDR2 as YFSETQ. CDR3 nucleotides: TGCGCCAGCAGCCAGCCGGGACTAGCGGGGGCGGGGAACATTCAGTACTTC. It is translated as CASSQPGLAGAGNIQYF.

This sequence joins TRBV5-1 and TRBJ1-5; 8 nucleotides match TRBD1. The CDR3 length is 15 residues. From germline, CDR1 is SGHRS and CDR2 YFSETQ. The V segment lost 0 bases and the J segment 7 bases; nucleotides outside the gene matches: 6. For the CDR3, the DNA is TGCGCCAGCAGCTTGGCAGGGGGCAATTCGCAGCCCCAGCATTTT. Its translation is CASSLAGGNSQPQHF.

V and J are TRBV7-2 and TRBJ1-1; D gene uncertain. Germline V CDR1 and CDR2: SGHTA, FQGNSA. The CDR3 totals 13 residues. The ends were cut back, 3 bases at V and 4 bases at J, with 9 bases in the middle. The CDR3 nucleotides are TGTGCCAGCAGCTTCAACGTCGGCACTGAAGCTTTCTTT. Encoded protein: CASSFNVGTEAFF.

The rearrangement joins TRBV9 to TRBJ2-7; maybe TRBD2 (6 bases). This CDR3 has 16 residues. Trimming cost V 1 base and J 0 bases, with 14 bases left between them. From germline, CDR1 is SGDLS and CDR2 YYNGEE. In DNA form, the CDR3 reads TGTGCCAGCAGCGTAAAGGGTCAGACTAGCTCCTACGAGCAGTACTTC. This encodes CASSVKGQTSSYEQYF. Based on the CDR3 plus reference TRBV9 and TRBJ2-7, the full variable domain is DSGVTQTPKHLITATGQRVTLRCSPRSGDLSVYWYQQSLDQGLQFLIQYYNGEERAKGNILERFSAQQFPDLHSELNLSSLELGDSALYFCASSVKGQTSSYEQYFGPGTRLTVT.

This chain connects TRBV4-1 to TRBJ2-2; maybe TRBD1 (6 bases). Germline V gene data show CDR1 as MGHRA and CDR2 as YSYEKL. V lost 3 bases and J 3 bases, leaving 14 bases between the germline ends. The CDR3 runs to 16 residues. The CDR3 region has the DNA TGCGCCAGCAGCCAGAGACTGACAGGCTACACCGGGGAGCTGTTTTTT. Protein: CASSQRLTGYTGELFF.

J is TRBJ2-1 and V is TRBV27; 11 bases align to TRBD2. The V gene's germline CDR1 is MNHEY and CDR2 SMNVEV (reference sequence). J gave up 3 bases and V 6 bases, and 7 bases lay outside the gene matches. The CDR3 loop spans 16 amino acids. CDR3 residues: CASSLRLAGSYNEQFF. Here the CDR3 DNA reads TGTGCCAGCAGCCTTAGACTAGCGGGGAGCTACAATGAGCAGTTCTTC.

This chain uses TRBV10-2 with TRBJ2-7; a possible D gene is TRBD2 (5 bases). The CDR3 extends over 13 amino acids. CDR1 and CDR2 from the germline V gene are WSHSY and SAAADI. V shed 3 bases and J shed 0 bases, with 6 bases lying between them. CDR3 sequence: CASSEGSSYEQYF. The CDR3 DNA reads TGCGCCAGCAGTGAAGGGAGCTCCTACGAGCAGTACTTC.

The rearrangement links TRBV28 to TRBJ2-1; a weak D match, TRBD2 (6 bases). Per the germline V gene, CDR1 is MDHEN and CDR2 is SYDVKM. The CDR3 contains 13 residues. With 6 bases removed from V and 4 bases from J, the gap between germline ends came to 10 bases. As DNA, the CDR3 is TGTGCCAGCAGGAGGGACTCATACAATGAGCAGTTCTTC. Translation gives CASRRDSYNEQFF.

The sample holds one count of this clone. The chain combines TRBV6-5 with TRBJ1-1; D is uncertain. Germline CDR1 reads MNHEY; CDR2 reads SVGAGI. The CDR3 runs to 11 residues. V was trimmed by 6 bases and J by 11 bases, leaving 13 bases between them. DNA of the CDR3: TGTGCCAGCAGAACGACATTTTTTGCTTTCTTT. It codes for CASRTTFFAFF.

Only a few counts were recorded for this clone. The J gene is TRBJ1-2, the V gene TRBV4-1; the D gene is possibly TRBD1 (6 bases). The length of the CDR3 is 16 residues. CDR1 is MGHRA and CDR2 is YSYEKL in the germline V gene. V shed 1 base and J shed 4 bases, with 16 bases lying between them. In DNA, the CDR3 is TGCGCCAGCAGCCAAGCGCAGGGGCTAAGGACCTATGGCTACACCTTC. This codes for CASSQAQGLRTYGYTF.

The gene calls are TRBV29-1 and TRBJ2-5, with TRBD2 as a possible D gene (5 bases). Trimming took off 3 bases at V and 4 bases at J, with 15 bases between the two ends. This CDR3 spans 14 amino acids. From germline, CDR1 is SQVTM and CDR2 ANQGSEA. CDR3 sequence (DNA): TGCAGCGTTGACGACCGGCTGAGCGGAGAGACCCAGTACTTC. Protein: CSVDDRLSGETQYF.

The chain couples TRBV19 to TRBJ1-4; D unresolved. Trimming cost V 4 bases and J 7 bases, with 16 bases left between them. The germline V gene encodes CDR1 LNHDA and CDR2 SQIVND (reference sequence). This CDR3 region has 15 residues. The CDR3 region has the DNA TGTGCCAGTAGTAATCCTGCCAGACTAGGTGAAAAACTGTTTTTT. It specifies CASSNPARLGEKLFF.

The genes are TRBV7-9 and TRBJ2-2; 10 bases line up with TRBD1. This CDR3 region has 16 residues. J was trimmed by 3 bases and V by 6 bases; bases with no gene match: 7. Germline V gene sequence: CDR1 SEHNR, CDR2 FQNEAQ (reference sequence). In DNA form, the CDR3 reads TGTGCCAGCAGACCACGGACAGGGGGAGACACCGGGGAGCTGTTTTTT. It encodes CASRPRTGGDTGELFF.

The chain is built from TRBV7-9 and TRBJ2-7; 8 bases are shared with TRBD2. The CDR3 covers 14 residues. V shed 5 bases, J shed 0 bases, and the junction held 3 bases outside the gene matches. Germline V gene lookup returns CDR1 SEHNR and CDR2 FQNEAQ (reference sequence). The CDR3 DNA sequence: TGTGCCAGCAGCCCCGGGGGGGCCTCCTACGAGCAGTACTTC. Translation: CASSPGGASYEQYF.

CDR3 DNA sequence: TGTGCCAGCAGTCCGGGACTCCTTAGCGGGGAGCTGTTTTTT. Protein: CASSPGLLSGELFF. This chain connects TRBV27 to TRBJ2-2; tentative D call: TRBD2 (6 bases). The CDR3 totals 14 residues. Germline assignment: CDR1 MNHEY and CDR2 SMNVEV (reference sequence). Trimming shortened V by 5 bases and J by 7 bases, and 14 bases separated the two germline ends.

V and J are TRBV5-1 and TRBJ1-2; D remains unclear. CDR3 length: 14 residues. Germline CDR1 and CDR2: SGHRS and YFSETQ. Trimming took 3 bases from V and 4 from J, leaving 13 bases between them. CDR3 in DNA: TGCGCCAGCAGCTGGACCCCCGAGGGCTATGGCTACACCTTC. Translating gives CASSWTPEGYGYTF.